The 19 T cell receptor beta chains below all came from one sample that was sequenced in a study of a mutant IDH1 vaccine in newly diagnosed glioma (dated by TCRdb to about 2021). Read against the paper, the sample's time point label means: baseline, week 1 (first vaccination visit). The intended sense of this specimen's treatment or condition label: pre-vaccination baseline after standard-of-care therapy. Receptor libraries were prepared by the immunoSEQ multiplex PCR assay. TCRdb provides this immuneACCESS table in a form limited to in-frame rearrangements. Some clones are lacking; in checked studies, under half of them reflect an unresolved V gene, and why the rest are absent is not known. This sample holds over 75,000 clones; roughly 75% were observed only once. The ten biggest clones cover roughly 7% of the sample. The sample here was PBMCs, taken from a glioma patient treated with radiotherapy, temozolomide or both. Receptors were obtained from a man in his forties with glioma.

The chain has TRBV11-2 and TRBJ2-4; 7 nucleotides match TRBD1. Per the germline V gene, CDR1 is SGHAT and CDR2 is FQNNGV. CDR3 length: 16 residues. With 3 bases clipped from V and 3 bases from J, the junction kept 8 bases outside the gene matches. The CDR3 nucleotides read TGTGCCAGCAGCTTCGAGAGAGGGGGCGTCAAAAACATTCAGTACTTC. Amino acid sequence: CASSFERGGVKNIQYF.

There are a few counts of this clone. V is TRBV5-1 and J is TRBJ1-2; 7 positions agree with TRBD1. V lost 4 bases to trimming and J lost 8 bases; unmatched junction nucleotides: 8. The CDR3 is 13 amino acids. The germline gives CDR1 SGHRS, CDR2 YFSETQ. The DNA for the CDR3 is TGCGCCAGCAGCGGAAGGGGGCCCGGGGGCTACACCTTC. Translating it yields CASSGRGPGGYTF.

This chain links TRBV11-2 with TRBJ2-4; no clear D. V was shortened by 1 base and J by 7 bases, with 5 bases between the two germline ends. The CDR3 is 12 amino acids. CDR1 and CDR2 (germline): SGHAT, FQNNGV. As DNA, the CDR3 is TGTGCCAGCAGCTTAGCGGGTAACATTCAGTACTTC. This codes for CASSLAGNIQYF.

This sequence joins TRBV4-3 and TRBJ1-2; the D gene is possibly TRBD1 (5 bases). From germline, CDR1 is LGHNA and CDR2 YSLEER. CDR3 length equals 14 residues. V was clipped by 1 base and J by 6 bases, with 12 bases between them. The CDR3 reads CASSQVLRGDGYTF. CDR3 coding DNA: TGCGCCAGCAGCCAAGTCCTGCGGGGGGATGGCTACACCTTC.

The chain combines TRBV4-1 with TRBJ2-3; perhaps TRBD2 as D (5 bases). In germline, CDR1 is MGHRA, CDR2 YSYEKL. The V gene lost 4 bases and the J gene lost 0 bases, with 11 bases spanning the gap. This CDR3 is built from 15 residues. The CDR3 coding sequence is TGCGCCAGCAGCCGTGGACTCGTTAGCACAGATACGCAGTATTTT. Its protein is CASSRGLVSTDTQYF.

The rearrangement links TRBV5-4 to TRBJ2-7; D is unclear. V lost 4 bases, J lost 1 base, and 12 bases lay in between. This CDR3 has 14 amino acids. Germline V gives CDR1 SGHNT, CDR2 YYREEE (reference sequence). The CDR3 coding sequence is TGTGCCAGCAGCCTGGGGTCGGTATCCTACGAGCAGTACTTC. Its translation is CASSLGSVSYEQYF.

Here the CDR3 reads CASSSKMDRGTGTEAFF. In nucleotides, the CDR3 is TGTGCCAGCAGTTCTAAAATGGACAGGGGGACGGGCACTGAAGCTTTCTTT. The chain has TRBV28 and TRBJ1-1, with TRBD1 matching over 10 bases. This CDR3 comprises 17 residues. The ends lost 4 bases at V and 4 bases at J; junction bases unmatched: 12. Germline CDR1 MDHEN, CDR2 SYDVKM. The full variable domain, its missing parts supplied by reference TRBV28 and TRBJ1-1, is DVKVTQSSRYLVKRTGEKVFLECVQDMDHENMFWYRQDPGLGLRLIYFSYDVKMKEKGDIPEGYSVSREKKERFSLILESASTNQTSMYLCASSSKMDRGTGTEAFFGQGTRLTVV.

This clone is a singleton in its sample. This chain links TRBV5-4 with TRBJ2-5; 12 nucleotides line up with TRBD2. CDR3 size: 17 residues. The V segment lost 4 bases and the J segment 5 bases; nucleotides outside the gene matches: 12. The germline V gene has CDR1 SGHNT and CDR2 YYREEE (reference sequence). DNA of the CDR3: TGTGCCAGCAGCCCGAGACTAGCGGGGGAGGGTCGGGAGACCCAGTACTTC. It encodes CASSPRLAGEGRETQYF.

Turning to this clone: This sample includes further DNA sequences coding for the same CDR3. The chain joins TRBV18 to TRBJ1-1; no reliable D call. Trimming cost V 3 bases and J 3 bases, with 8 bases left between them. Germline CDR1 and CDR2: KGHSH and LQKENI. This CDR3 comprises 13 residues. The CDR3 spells CASSPEGYTEAFF. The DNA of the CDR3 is TGTGCCAGCTCACCGGAGGGATACACTGAAGCTTTCTTT.

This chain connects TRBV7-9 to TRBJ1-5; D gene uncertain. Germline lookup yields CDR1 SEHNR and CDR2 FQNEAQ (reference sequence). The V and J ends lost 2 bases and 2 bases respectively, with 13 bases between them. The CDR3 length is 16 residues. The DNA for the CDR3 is TGTGCCAGCAGCTTAATGGGTCCTGGGGGCAATCAGCCCCAGCATTTT. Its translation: CASSLMGPGGNQPQHF.

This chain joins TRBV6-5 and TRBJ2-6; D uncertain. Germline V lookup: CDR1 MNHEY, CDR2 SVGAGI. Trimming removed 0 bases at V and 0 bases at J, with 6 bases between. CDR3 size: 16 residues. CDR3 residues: CASSYSSNSGANVLTF. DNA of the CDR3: TGTGCCAGCAGTTACTCTTCCAACTCTGGGGCCAACGTCCTGACTTTC.

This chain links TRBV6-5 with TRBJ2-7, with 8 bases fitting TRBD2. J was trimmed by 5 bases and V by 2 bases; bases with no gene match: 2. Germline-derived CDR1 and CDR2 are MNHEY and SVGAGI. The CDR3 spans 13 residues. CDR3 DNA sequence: TGTGCCAGCAGTTACCTGACTAGCGACGAGCAGTACTTC. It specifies CASSYLTSDEQYF.

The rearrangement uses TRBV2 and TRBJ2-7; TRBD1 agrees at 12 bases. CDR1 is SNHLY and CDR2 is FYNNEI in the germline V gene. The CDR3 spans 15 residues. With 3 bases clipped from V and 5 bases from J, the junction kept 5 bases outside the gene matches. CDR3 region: CASSDSGTGGNEQYF. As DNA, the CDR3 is TGTGCCAGCAGTGACTCCGGGACAGGGGGCAACGAGCAGTACTTC.

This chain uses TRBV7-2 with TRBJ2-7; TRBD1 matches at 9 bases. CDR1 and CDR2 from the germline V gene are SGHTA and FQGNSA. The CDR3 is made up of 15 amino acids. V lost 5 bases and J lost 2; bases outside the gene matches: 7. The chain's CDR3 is CASSAAGTGTYEQYF. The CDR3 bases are TGTGCCAGCAGCGCAGCCGGGACAGGGACCTACGAGCAGTACTTC. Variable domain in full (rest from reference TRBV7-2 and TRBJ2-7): GAGVSQSPSNKVTEKGKDVELRCDPISGHTALYWYRQSLGQGLEFLIYFQGNSAPDKSGLPSDRFSAERTGGSVSTLTIQRTQQEDSAVYLCASSAAGTGTYEQYFGPGTRLTVT.

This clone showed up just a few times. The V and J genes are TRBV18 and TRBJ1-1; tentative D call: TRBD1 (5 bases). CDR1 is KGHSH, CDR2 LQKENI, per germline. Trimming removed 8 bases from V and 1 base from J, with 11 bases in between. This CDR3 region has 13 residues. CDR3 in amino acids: CASQKDKNTEAFF. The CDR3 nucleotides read TGTGCCAGCCAAAAGGACAAGAACACTGAAGCTTTCTTT. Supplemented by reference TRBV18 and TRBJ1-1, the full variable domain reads NAGVMQNPRHLVRRRGQEARLRCSPMKGHSHVYWYRQLPEEGLKFMVYLQKENIIDESGMPKERFSAEFPKEGPSILRIQQVVRGDSAAYFCASQKDKNTEAFFGQGTRLTVV.

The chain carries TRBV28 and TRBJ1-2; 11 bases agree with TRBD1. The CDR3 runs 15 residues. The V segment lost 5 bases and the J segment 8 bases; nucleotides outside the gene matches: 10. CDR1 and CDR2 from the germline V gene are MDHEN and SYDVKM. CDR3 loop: CASSGPGQGAWGYTF. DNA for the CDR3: TGTGCCAGCAGTGGGCCAGGACAGGGGGCTTGGGGCTACACCTTC.

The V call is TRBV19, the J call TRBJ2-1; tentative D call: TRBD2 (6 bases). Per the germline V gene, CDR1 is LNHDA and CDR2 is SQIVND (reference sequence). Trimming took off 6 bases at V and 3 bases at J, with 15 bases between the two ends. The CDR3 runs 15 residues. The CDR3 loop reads CASSPDYPIYNEQFF. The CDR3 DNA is TGTGCCAGTAGCCCGGACTACCCTATCTACAATGAGCAGTTCTTC.

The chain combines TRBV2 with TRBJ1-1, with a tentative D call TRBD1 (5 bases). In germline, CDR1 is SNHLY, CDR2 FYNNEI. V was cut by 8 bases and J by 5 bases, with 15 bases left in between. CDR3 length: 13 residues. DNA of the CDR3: TGTGCCAGCTCCCGGGGGAAGGGGACTGAAGCTTTCTTT. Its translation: CASSRGKGTEAFF. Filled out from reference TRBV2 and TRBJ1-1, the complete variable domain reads EPEVTQTPSHQVTQMGQEVILRCVPISNHLYFYWYRQILGQKVEFLVSFYNNEISEKSEIFDDQFSVERPDGSNFTLKIRSTKLEDSAMYFCASSRGKGTEAFFGQGTRLTVV.

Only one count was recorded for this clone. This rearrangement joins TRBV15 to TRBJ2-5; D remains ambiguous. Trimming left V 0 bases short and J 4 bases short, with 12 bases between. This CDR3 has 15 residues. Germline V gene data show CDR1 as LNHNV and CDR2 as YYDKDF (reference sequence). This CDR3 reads CATSRDNSRVETQYF. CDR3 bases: TGTGCCACCAGCAGAGATAATTCCCGGGTAGAGACCCAGTACTTC.